The clone carrying this TCR beta chain was counted many times. The antigen is not known. This sample is part of a study of T cell repertoires in cytomegalovirus infection. As for the study in general: CMV infection together with matching HLA type was indicated by public TCR beta signatures. Study-level results: Adding up the frequency of public TCR beta families identified people who carried CMV plus the relevant HLA. HLA-C-restricted TCR beta clonotypes specific for CMV led the ex vivo response.

V was shortened by 5 bases and J by 0 bases, with 10 bases between the two germline ends. The CDR3 is 14 amino acids. The germline V gene encodes CDR1 SEHNR and CDR2 FQNEAQ (reference sequence). A single record per CDR3 protein comes from TCRdb applying MiXCR to the reads. This sample carries about 460,000 distinct CDR3 sequences, approximately 10% of them seen once, and the ten largest clones take around 9.6%. V is TRBV7-9 and J is TRBJ1-1, with D hard to call. Sequenced: PBMCs. This receptor was identified in a human donor in good health (CMV status not recorded). Some clones in this sample may be carry-over from other donors' samples. The CDR3 nucleotides read TGTGCCAGCAGCGTACCCACGGTGAACACTGAAGCTTTCTTT. It yields the protein CASSVPTVNTEAFF.